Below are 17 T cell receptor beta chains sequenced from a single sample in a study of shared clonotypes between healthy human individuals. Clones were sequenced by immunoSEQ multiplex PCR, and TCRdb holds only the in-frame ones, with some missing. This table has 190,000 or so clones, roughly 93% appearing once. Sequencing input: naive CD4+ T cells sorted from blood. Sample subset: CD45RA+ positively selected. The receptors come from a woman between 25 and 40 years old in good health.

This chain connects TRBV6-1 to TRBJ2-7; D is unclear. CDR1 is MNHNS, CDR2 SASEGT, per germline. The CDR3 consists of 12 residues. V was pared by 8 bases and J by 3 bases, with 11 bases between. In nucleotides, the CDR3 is TGTGCCAGCCTTCATGGGCTCTACGAGCAGTACTTC. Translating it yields CASLHGLYEQYF.

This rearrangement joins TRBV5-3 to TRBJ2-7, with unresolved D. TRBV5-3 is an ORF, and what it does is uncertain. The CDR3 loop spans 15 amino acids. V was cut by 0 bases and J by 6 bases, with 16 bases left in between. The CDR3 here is CARSLDPITPCEQYF. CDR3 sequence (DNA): TGTGCCAGAAGCTTGGACCCAATAACCCCTTGCGAGCAGTACTTC.

CDR3 loop: CATGDRGDNEQFF. The DNA for the CDR3 is TGTGCCACCGGGGACAGGGGGGACAATGAGCAGTTCTTC. The V gene is TRBV19, the J gene TRBJ2-1, with TRBD1 matching 11 bases. Germline-derived CDR1 and CDR2 are LNHDA and SQIVND (reference sequence). The V gene end was trimmed by 10 bases and the J gene end by 5 bases; junction bases not matched to a gene: 4. The length of the CDR3 is 13 residues.

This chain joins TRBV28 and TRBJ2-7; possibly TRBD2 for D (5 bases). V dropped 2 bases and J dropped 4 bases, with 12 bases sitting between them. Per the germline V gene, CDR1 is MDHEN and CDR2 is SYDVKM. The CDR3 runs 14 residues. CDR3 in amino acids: CASSLPGIRYEQYF. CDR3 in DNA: TGTGCCAGCAGTTTACCGGGGATCAGATACGAGCAGTACTTC. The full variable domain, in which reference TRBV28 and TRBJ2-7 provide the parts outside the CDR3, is DVKVTQSSRYLVKRTGEKVFLECVQDMDHENMFWYRQDPGLGLRLIYFSYDVKMKEKGDIPEGYSVSREKKERFSLILESASTNQTSMYLCASSLPGIRYEQYFGPGTRLTVT.

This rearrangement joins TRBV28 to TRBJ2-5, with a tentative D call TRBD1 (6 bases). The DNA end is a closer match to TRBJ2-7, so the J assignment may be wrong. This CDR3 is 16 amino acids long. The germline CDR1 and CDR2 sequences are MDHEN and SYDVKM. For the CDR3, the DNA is TGTGCCAGCAGCCCTAGCTCGGGGACACGGCCCTACGAGCAGTACTTC. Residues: CASSPSSGTRPYEQYF.

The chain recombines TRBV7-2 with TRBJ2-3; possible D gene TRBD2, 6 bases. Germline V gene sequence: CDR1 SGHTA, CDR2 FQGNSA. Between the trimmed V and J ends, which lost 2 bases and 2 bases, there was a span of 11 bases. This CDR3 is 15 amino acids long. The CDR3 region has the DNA TGTGCCAGCAGCTTATTTCGGGGGAACACAGATACGCAGTATTTT. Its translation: CASSLFRGNTDTQYF.

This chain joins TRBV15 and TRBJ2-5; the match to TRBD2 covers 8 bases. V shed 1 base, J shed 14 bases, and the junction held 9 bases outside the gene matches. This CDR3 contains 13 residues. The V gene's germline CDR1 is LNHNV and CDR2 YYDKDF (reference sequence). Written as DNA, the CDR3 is TGTGCCACCAGCAGAGTTCCTAGCGGGTCTCAATACTTC. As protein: CATSRVPSGSQYF. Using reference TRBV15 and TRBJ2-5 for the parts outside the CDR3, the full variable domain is DAMVIQNPRYQVTQFGKPVTLSCSQTLNHNVMYWYQQKSSQAPKLLFHYYDKDFNNEADTPDNFQSRRPNTSFCFLDIRSPGLGDTAMYLCATSRVPSGSQYFGPGTRLLVL.

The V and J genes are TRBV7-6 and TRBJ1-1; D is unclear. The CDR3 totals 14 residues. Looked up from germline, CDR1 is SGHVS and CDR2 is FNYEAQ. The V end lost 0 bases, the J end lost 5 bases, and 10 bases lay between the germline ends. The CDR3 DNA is TGTGCCAGCAGCTTAGCCATGTTGGGGACTGAAGCTTTCTTT. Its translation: CASSLAMLGTEAFF.

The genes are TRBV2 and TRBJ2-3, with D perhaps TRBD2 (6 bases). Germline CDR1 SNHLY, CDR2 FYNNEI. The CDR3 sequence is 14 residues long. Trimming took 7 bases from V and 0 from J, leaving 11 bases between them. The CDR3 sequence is CASMWRESTDTQYF. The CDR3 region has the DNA TGTGCCAGCATGTGGCGGGAAAGCACAGATACGCAGTATTTT.

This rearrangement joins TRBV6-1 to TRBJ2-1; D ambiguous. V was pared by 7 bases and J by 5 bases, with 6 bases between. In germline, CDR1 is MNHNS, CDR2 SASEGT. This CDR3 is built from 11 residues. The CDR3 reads CASIGHNEQFF. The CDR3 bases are TGTGCCAGCATCGGACACAATGAGCAGTTCTTC.

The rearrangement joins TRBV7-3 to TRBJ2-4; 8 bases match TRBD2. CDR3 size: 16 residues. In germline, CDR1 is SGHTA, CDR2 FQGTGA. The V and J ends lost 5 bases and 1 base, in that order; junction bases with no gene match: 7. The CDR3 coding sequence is TGTGCCAGCAGCCCCGCCAGCGGGAGTGCCAAAAACATTCAGTACTTC. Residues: CASSPASGSAKNIQYF.

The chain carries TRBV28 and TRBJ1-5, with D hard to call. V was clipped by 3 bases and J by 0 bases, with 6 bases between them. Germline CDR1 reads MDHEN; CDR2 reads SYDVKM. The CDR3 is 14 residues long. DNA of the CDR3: TGTGCCAGCAGTTTTCGGGATAGCAATCAGCCCCAGCATTTT. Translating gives CASSFRDSNQPQHF.

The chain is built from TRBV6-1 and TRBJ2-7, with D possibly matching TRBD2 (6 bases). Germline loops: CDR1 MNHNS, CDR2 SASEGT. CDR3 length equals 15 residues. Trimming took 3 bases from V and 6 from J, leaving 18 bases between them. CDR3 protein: CASSESPGGSGEQYF. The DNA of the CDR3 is TGTGCCAGCAGTGAGTCACCTGGGGGGTCCGGCGAGCAGTACTTC.

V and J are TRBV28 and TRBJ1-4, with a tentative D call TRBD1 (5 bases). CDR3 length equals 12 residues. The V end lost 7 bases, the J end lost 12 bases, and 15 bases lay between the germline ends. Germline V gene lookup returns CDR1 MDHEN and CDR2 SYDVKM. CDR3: CASIGGASELFF. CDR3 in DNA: TGTGCCAGCATTGGGGGAGCTTCGGAACTGTTTTTT. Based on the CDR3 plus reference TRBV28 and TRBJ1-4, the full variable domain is DVKVTQSSRYLVKRTGEKVFLECVQDMDHENMFWYRQDPGLGLRLIYFSYDVKMKEKGDIPEGYSVSREKKERFSLILESASTNQTSMYLCASIGGASELFFGSGTQLSVL.

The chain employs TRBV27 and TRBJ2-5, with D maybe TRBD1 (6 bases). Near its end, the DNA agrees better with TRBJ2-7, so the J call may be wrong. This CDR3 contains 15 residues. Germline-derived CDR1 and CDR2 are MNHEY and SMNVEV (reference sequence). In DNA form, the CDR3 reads TGTGCCAGCAGCTACAGGGACGTCCGAGGATACGAGCAGTACTTC. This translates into CASSYRDVRGYEQYF.

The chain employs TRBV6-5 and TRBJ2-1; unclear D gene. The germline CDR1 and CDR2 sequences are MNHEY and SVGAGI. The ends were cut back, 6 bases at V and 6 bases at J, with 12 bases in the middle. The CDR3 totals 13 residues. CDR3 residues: CASRDGPGNEQFF. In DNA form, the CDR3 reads TGTGCCAGCAGAGACGGACCCGGCAATGAGCAGTTCTTC.

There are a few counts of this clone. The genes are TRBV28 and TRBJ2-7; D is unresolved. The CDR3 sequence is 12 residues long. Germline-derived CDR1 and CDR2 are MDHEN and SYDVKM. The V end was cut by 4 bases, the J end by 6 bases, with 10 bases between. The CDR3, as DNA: TGTGCCAGCAGTTCGTCGACCAGCGAGCAGTACTTC. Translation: CASSSSTSEQYF. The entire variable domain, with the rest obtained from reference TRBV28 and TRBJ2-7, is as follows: DVKVTQSSRYLVKRTGEKVFLECVQDMDHENMFWYRQDPGLGLRLIYFSYDVKMKEKGDIPEGYSVSREKKERFSLILESASTNQTSMYLCASSSSTSEQYFGPGTRLTVT.